This TCR beta chain was captured by sequencing in a study of T cells in Graves' hyperthyroidism and ophthalmopathy. Germline CDR1 and CDR2: MNHEY and SMNVEV (reference sequence). With 6 bases clipped from V and 4 bases from J, the junction kept 4 bases outside the gene matches. CDR3 length: 13 amino acids. A few counts support this clonotype. Amplification of TCR beta CDR3 regions was performed using RNA transcripts as template. Initially, a first-round RT-PCR of the TCR CDR3 employed the HTBI primer set. TCRdb independently ran MiXCR on the multiplex PCR reads; one entry per CDR3 protein. The sample contains some 200,000 distinct CDR3 sequences, 17% of which appear only once.

The chain links TRBV27 to TRBJ1-2, with TRBD1 matching over 8 bases. The specimen was blood. This receptor was identified in a middle-aged man with Graves' hyperthyroidism. CDR3 protein: CASRGQGAYGYTF. The DNA for the CDR3 is TGTGCCAGCAGAGGACAGGGTGCCTATGGCTACACCTTC.